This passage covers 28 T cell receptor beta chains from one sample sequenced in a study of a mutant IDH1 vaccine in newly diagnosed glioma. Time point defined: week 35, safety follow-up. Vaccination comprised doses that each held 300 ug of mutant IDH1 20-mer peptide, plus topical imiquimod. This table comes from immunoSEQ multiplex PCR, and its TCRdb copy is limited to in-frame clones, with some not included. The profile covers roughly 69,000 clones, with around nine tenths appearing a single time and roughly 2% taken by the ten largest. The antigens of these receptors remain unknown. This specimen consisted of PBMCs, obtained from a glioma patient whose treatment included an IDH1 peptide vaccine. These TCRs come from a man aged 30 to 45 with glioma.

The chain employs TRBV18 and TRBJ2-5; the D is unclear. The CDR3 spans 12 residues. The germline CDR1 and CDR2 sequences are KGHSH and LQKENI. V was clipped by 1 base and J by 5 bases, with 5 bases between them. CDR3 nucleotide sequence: TGTGCCAGCTCACCACAAGAGGAGACCCAGTACTTC. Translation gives CASSPQEETQYF. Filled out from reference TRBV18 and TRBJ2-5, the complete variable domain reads NAGVMQNPRHLVRRRGQEARLRCSPMKGHSHVYWYRQLPEEGLKFMVYLQKENIIDESGMPKERFSAEFPKEGPSILRIQQVVRGDSAAYFCASSPQEETQYFGPGTRLLVL.

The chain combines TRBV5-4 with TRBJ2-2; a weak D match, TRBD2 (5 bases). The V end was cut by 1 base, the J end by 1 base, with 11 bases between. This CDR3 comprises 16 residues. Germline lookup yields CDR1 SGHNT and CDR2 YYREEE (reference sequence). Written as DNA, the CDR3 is TGTGCCAGCAGCTTGTCGGGAAAGCGGAACACCGGGGAGCTGTTTTTT. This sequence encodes CASSLSGKRNTGELFF.

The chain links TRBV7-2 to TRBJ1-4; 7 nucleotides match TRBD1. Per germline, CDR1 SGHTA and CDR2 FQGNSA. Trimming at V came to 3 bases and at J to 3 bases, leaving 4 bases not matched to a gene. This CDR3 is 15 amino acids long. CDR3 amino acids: CASSFRGQSNEKLFF. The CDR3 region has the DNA TGTGCCAGCAGCTTCAGGGGACAGTCTAATGAAAAACTGTTTTTT.

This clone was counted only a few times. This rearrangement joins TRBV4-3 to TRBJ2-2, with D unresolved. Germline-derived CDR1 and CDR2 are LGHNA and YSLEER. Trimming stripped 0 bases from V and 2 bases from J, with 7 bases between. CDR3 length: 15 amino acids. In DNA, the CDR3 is TGCGCCAGCAGCCAAGATGGCAGAAACACCGGGGAGCTGTTTTTT. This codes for CASSQDGRNTGELFF.

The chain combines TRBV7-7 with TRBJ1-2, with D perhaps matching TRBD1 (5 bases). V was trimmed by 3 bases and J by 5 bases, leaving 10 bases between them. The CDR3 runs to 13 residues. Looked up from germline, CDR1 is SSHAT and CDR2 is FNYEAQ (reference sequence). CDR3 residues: CASSLSGAYGYTF. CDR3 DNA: TGTGCCAGCAGCTTGTCCGGGGCATATGGCTACACCTTC.

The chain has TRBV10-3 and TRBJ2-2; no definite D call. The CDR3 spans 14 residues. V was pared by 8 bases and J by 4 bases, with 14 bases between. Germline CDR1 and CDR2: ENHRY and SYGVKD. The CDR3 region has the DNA TGTGCCATCCGTTCCCCAAAAAGCACCGGGGAGCTGTTTTTT. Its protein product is CAIRSPKSTGELFF.

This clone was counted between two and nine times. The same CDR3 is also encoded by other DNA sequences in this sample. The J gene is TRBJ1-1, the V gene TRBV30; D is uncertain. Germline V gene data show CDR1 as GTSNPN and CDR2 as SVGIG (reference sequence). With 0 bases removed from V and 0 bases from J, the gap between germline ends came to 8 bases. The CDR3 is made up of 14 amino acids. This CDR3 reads CAWSVNGLNTEAFF. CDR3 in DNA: TGTGCCTGGAGTGTGAATGGATTGAACACTGAAGCTTTCTTT.

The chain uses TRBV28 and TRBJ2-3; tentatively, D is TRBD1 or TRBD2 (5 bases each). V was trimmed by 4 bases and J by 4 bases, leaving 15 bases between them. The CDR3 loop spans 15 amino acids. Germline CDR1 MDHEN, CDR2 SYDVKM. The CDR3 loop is CASSSFPGTPDTQYF. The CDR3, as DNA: TGTGCCAGCAGTTCGTTTCCCGGGACCCCAGATACGCAGTATTTT.

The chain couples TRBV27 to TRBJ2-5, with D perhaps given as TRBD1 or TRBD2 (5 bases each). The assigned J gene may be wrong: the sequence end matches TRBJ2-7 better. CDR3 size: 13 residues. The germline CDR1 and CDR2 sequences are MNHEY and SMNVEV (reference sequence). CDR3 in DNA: TGTGCCAGCAGTTCGGGACGGTTCTACGAGCAGTACTTC. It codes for CASSSGRFYEQYF.

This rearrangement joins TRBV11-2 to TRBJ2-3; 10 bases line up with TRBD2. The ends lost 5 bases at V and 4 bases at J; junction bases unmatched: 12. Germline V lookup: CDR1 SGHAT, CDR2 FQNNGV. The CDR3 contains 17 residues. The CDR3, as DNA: TGTGCCAGCAGCCCCTACCTACTAGCGGGGCGGGCAGATACGCAGTATTTT. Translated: CASSPYLLAGRADTQYF.

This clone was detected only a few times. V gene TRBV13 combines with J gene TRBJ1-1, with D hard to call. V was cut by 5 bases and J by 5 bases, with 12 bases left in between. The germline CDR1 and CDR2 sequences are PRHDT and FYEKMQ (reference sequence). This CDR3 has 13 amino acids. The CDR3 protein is CASSAAEETEAFF. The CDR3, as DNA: TGTGCCAGCAGCGCCGCCGAGGAAACTGAAGCTTTCTTT.

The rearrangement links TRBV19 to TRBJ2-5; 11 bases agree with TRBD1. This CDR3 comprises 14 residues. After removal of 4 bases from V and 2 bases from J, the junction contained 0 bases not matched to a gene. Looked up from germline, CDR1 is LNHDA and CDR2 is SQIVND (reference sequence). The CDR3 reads CASSRDRGQETQYF. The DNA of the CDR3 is TGTGCCAGTAGTAGGGACAGGGGGCAAGAGACCCAGTACTTC.

The CDR3: CASSLQGLGTDTQYF. The CDR3 nucleotides read TGCGCCAGCAGCTTACAGGGCCTGGGGACAGATACGCAGTATTTT. The chain recombines TRBV5-1 with TRBJ2-3; possibly TRBD1 for D (6 bases). Germline V gene sequence: CDR1 SGHRS, CDR2 YFSETQ. The CDR3 contains 15 residues. The V and J ends lost 2 bases and 3 bases respectively, with 13 bases between them. Full variable domain (rest looked up from reference TRBV5-1 and TRBJ2-3): KAGVTQTPRYLIKTRGQQVTLSCSPISGHRSVSWYQQTPGQGLQFLFEYFSETQRNKGNFPGRFSGRQFSNSRSEMNVSTLELGDSALYLCASSLQGLGTDTQYFGPGTRLTVL.

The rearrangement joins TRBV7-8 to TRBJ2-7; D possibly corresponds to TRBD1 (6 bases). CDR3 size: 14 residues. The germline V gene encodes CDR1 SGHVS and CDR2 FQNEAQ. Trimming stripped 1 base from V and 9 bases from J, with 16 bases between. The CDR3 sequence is CASSLDRVRSRQYF. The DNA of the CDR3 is TGTGCCAGCAGCTTAGACAGGGTCCGAAGTCGGCAGTACTTC.

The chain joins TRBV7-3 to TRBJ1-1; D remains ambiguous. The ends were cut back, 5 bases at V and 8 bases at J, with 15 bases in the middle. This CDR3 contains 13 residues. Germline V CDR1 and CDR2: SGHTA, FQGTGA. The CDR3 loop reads CASSPTTFGEAFF. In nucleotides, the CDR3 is TGTGCCAGCAGCCCCACAACCTTTGGGGAAGCTTTCTTT.

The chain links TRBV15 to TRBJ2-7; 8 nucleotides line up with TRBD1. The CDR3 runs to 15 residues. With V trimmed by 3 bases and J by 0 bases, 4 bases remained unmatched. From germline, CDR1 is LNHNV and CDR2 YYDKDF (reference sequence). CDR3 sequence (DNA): TGTGCCACCAGCAGGGGACAGGCGAGCTCCTACGAGCAGTACTTC. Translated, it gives CATSRGQASSYEQYF. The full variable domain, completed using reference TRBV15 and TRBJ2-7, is DAMVIQNPRYQVTQFGKPVTLSCSQTLNHNVMYWYQQKSSQAPKLLFHYYDKDFNNEADTPDNFQSRRPNTSFCFLDIRSPGLGDTAMYLCATSRGQASSYEQYFGPGTRLTVT.

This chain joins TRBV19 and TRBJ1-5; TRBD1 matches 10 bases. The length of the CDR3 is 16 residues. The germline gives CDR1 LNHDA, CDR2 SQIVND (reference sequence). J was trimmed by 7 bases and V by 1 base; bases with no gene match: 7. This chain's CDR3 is CASSIADRGRGQPQHF. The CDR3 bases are TGTGCCAGTAGTATAGCCGACAGGGGGCGCGGGCAGCCCCAGCATTTT. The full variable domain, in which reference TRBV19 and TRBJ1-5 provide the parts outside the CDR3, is DGGITQSPKYLFRKEGQNVTLSCEQNLNHDAMYWYRQDPGQGLRLIYYSQIVNDFQKGDIAEGYSVSREKKESFPLTVTSAQKNPTAFYLCASSIADRGRGQPQHFGDGTRLSIL.

The CDR3 protein is CASSSGASGNTIYF. The CDR3 nucleotides read TGTGCCAGCAGCTCCGGGGCCTCTGGAAACACCATATATTTT. The chain carries TRBV7-2 and TRBJ1-3, with a possible D match to TRBD1 (5 bases). Trimming pared 4 bases from V and 0 bases from J, leaving 7 bases between. The CDR3 contains 14 residues. Germline V lookup: CDR1 SGHTA, CDR2 FQGNSA.

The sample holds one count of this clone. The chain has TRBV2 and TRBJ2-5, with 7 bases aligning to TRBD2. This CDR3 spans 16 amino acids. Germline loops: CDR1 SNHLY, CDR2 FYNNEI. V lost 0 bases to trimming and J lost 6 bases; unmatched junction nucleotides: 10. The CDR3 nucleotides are TGTGCCAGCAGTGAAGCCTGGGGGGGAGGTCGGAAGACCCAGTACTTC. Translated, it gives CASSEAWGGGRKTQYF.

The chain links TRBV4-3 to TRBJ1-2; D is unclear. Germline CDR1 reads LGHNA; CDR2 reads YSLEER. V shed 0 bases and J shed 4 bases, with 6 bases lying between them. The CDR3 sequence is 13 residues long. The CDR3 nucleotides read TGCGCCAGCAGCCAAGAGTACAGCTATGGCTACACCTTC. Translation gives CASSQEYSYGYTF.

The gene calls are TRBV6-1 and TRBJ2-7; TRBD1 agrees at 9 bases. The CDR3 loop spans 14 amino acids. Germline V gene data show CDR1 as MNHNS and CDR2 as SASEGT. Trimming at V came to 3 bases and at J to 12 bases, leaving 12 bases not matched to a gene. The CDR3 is CASSDGDGTGQRYF. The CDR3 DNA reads TGTGCCAGCAGTGACGGCGACGGGACAGGGCAACGGTACTTC.

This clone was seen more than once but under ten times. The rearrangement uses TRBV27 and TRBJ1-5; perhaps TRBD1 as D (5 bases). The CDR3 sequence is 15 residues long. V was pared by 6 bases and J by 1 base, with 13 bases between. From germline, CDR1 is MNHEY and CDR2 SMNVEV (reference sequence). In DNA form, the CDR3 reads TGTGCCAGCAGAGCAGAGGGGTGGAGCAATCAGCCCCAGCATTTT. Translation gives CASRAEGWSNQPQHF.

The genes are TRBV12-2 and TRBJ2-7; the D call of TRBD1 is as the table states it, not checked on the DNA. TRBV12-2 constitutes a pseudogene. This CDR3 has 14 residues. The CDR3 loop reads CASRPDIRSYEQYF. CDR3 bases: TGTGCAAGTCGCCCCGACATCCGCTCCTACGAGCAGTACTTC.

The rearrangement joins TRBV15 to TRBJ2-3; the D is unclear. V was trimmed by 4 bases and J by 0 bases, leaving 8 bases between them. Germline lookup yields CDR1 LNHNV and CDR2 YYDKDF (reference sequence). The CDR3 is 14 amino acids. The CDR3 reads CATSTSISTDTQYF. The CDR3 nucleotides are TGTGCCACCAGCACCTCGATTAGCACAGATACGCAGTATTTT. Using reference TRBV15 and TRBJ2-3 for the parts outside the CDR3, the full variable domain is DAMVIQNPRYQVTQFGKPVTLSCSQTLNHNVMYWYQQKSSQAPKLLFHYYDKDFNNEADTPDNFQSRRPNTSFCFLDIRSPGLGDTAMYLCATSTSISTDTQYFGPGTRLTVL.

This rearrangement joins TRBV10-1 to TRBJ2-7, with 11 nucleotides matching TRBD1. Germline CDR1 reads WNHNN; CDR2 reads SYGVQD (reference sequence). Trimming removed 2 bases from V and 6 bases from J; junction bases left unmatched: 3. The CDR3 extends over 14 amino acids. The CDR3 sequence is CASSEGQGAGEQYF. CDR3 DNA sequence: TGCGCCAGCAGTGAGGGACAGGGGGCGGGCGAGCAGTACTTC.

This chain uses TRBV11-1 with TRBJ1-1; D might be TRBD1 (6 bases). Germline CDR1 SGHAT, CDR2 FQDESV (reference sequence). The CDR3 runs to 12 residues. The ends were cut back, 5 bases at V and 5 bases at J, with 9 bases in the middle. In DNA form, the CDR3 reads TGTGCCAGCAGCCTCGGACAGACTGAAGCTTTCTTT. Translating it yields CASSLGQTEAFF.

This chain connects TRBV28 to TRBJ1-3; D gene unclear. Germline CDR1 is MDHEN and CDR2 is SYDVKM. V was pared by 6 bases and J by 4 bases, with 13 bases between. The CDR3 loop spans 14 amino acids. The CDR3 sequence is CASSPTRLGNTIYF. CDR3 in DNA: TGTGCCAGCAGCCCAACTAGGTTGGGAAACACCATATATTTT.

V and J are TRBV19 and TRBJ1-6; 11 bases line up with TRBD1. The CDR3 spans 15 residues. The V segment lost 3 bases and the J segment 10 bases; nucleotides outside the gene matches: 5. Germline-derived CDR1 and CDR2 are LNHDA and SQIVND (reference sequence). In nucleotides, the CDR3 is TGTGCCAGTAGTATCCGGGGACAGGGGGAGTCACCCCTCCACTTT. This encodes CASSIRGQGESPLHF.